This T cell receptor beta chain was recorded in a study of blood T cell repertoires in COVID-19. Study-wide background: The study drew acute and convalescent COVID-19 samples from the United States, Italy and Spain. T cells, B-cell-depleted T cells, or PBMCs supplied cDNA or gDNA.

The CDR3 consists of 13 residues. The germline V gene has CDR1 MNHEY and CDR2 SVGAGI. Trimming cost V 8 bases and J 6 bases; bases outside gene matches: 8. Authors' processing steps: Scientists estimated how many nucleated cells there were by amplifying reference gene primers. The assay was immunoSEQ multiplex PCR, and TCRdb's table has in-frame clones only and misses some. V and J calls and clone size come straight from that table; D and trimming were deduced from the DNA. Here the sample spans about 140,000 clones, about 86% being singletons. The genes are TRBV6-5 and TRBJ2-7; the match to TRBD1 covers 9 bases. The source is a woman aged 55-69 years with acute or convalescent COVID-19. The sequenced material came from peripheral blood. DNA for the CDR3: TGTGCCAGCTGCCGGGACAGGGCGGGCGAGCAGTACTTC. Protein: CASCRDRAGEQYF.